These 28 T cell receptor beta chains were sequenced from one sample in a study of blood T cell repertoires in COVID-19. Produced via immunoSEQ multiplex PCR; TCRdb's table is partial and in-frame only. The repertoire holds around 110,000 clones, with over 75% as singletons. Input material: peripheral blood. These receptors were collected from a human donor with active COVID-19. The donor label of this sample is uncertain.

V and J are TRBV6-2 or TRBV6-3 and TRBJ2-7, with 9 positions matching TRBD2. Germline V gene sequence: CDR1 MNHEY, CDR2 SVGEGT. V dropped 2 bases and J dropped 6; count of bases not matched to a gene: 8. The CDR3 spans 15 residues. CDR3 in amino acids: CASSYGGGASGEQYF. CDR3 coding DNA: TGTGCCAGCAGTTACGGCGGGGGGGCCTCCGGCGAGCAGTACTTC.

The chain recombines TRBV6-5 with TRBJ2-5; 9 bases agree with TRBD2. This CDR3 comprises 16 residues. Germline CDR1 and CDR2: MNHEY and SVGAGI. V trimming: 0 bases; J trimming: 2 bases; junction bases outside the gene matches: 4. The CDR3 region has the DNA TGTGCCAGCAGTTACTCTGGTAGCGGGGGACAAGAGACCCAGTACTTC. Protein sequence: CASSYSGSGGQETQYF.

This clone occurred once. This chain links TRBV18 with TRBJ2-2; D is ambiguous. Trimming shortened V by 0 bases and J by 7 bases, and 9 bases separated the two germline ends. The CDR3 is 14 amino acids. In germline, CDR1 is KGHSH, CDR2 LQKENI. The CDR3 DNA reads as TGTGCCAGCTCACCACCTAGCAATGACGGGGAGCTGTTTTTT. Protein: CASSPPSNDGELFF.

The chain couples TRBV4-2 to TRBJ1-2; 7 nucleotides agree with TRBD1. CDR1 is LGHNA and CDR2 is YNFKEQ in the germline V gene. The CDR3 extends over 15 amino acids. The ends lost 1 base at V and 2 bases at J; junction bases unmatched: 4. The CDR3 nucleotides read TGTGCCAGCAGCCAAGGCGTAGGGGGCAACTATGGCTACACCTTC. Translating it yields CASSQGVGGNYGYTF.

This clone appeared a few times. The V gene is TRBV28, the J gene TRBJ2-2; a weak D match, TRBD2 (5 bases). The CDR3 extends over 14 amino acids. The V gene's germline CDR1 is MDHEN and CDR2 SYDVKM. Trimming removed 5 bases from V and 1 base from J, with 8 bases in between. DNA for the CDR3: TGTGCCAGCAGTGCCGGGATGAACACCGGGGAGCTGTTTTTT. This gives the protein CASSAGMNTGELFF.

This clone was seen a handful of times. The gene calls are TRBV5-4 and TRBJ1-2; the D gene is possibly TRBD1 (5 bases). The germline V and J ends were trimmed by 2 bases and 4 bases, with 15 bases remaining between them. The CDR3 spans 15 residues. CDR1 is SGHNT and CDR2 is YYREEE in the germline V gene (reference sequence). CDR3 DNA: TGTGCCAGCAGCTTCCAGGGAATGTCTCGCTATGGCTACACCTTC. This encodes CASSFQGMSRYGYTF.

The J gene is TRBJ2-2, the V gene TRBV18; tentative D call: TRBD1 (6 bases). This CDR3 has 15 amino acids. V was shortened by 5 bases and J by 5 bases, with 15 bases between the two germline ends. CDR1 and CDR2 (germline): KGHSH, LQKENI. The chain's CDR3 is CASSGQGQDTGELFF. CDR3 in DNA: TGTGCCAGCTCAGGCCAGGGGCAAGATACCGGGGAGCTGTTTTTT.

This clone was observed a single time. The CDR3, as DNA: TGCAGTGCCGCCGGGATTAATGAGCAGTTCTTC. Its protein is CSAAGINEQFF. J is TRBJ2-1 and V is TRBV20-1; weak D call: TRBD2 (5 bases). This CDR3 region has 11 residues. V was cut by 6 bases and J by 7 bases, with 10 bases left in between. Germline CDR1 DFQATT, CDR2 SNEGSKA (reference sequence).

CDR3 nucleotide sequence: TGTGCCAGCAGCCAAGAGGGACTAGTTGTCTATGAGCAGTTCTTC. This codes for CASSQEGLVVYEQFF. The chain carries TRBV14 and TRBJ2-1; 8 nucleotides align to TRBD2. This CDR3 comprises 15 residues. V was clipped by 0 bases and J by 8 bases; unmatched bases: 6. Germline loops: CDR1 SGHDN, CDR2 FVKESK.

The V gene is TRBV27, the J gene TRBJ2-7; 8 bases align to TRBD1. The CDR3 runs to 15 residues. V lost 6 bases, J lost 0 bases, and 7 bases stayed unmatched. From germline, CDR1 is MNHEY and CDR2 SMNVEV (reference sequence). CDR3 sequence (DNA): TGTGCCAGCAGGGGCACCGGGACAGGCTCCTACGAGCAGTACTTC. Translated, it gives CASRGTGTGSYEQYF.

The rearrangement uses TRBV27 and TRBJ1-6; TRBD1 aligns across 8 bases. V dropped 3 bases and J dropped 6; count of bases not matched to a gene: 13. CDR3 length equals 18 residues. CDR1 MNHEY and CDR2 SMNVEV come from the germline V gene (reference sequence). The CDR3: CASSFLFQQGVLNSPLHF. The CDR3 DNA follows: TGTGCCAGCAGTTTTCTCTTCCAACAGGGGGTTCTTAATTCACCCCTCCACTTT.

The chain combines TRBV7-2 with TRBJ2-3; maybe TRBD2 (6 bases). V dropped 7 bases and J dropped 2 bases, with 16 bases sitting between them. Germline V lookup: CDR1 SGHTA, CDR2 FQGNSA. CDR3 length equals 15 residues. The CDR3 here is CASIQDYWATDTQYF. CDR3 DNA sequence: TGTGCCAGCATTCAGGACTATTGGGCCACAGATACGCAGTATTTT. The variable domain in full, with the rest retrieved from reference TRBV7-2 and TRBJ2-3, is GAGVSQSPSNKVTEKGKDVELRCDPISGHTALYWYRQSLGQGLEFLIYFQGNSAPDKSGLPSDRFSAERTGGSVSTLTIQRTQQEDSAVYLCASIQDYWATDTQYFGPGTRLTVL.

This chain joins TRBV6-2 or TRBV6-3 and TRBJ2-3; 8 positions agree with TRBD2. This CDR3 has 17 amino acids. Per the germline V gene, CDR1 is MNHEY and CDR2 is SVGEGT. With V trimmed by 2 bases and J by 1 base, 8 bases remained unmatched. The CDR3 bases are TGTGCCAGCAGTTACGTTCCGGGGGGGCCTGGCACAGATACGCAGTATTTT. Amino acids: CASSYVPGGPGTDTQYF.

This sequence joins TRBV11-3 and TRBJ1-2; 7 bases are shared with TRBD1. Per the germline V gene, CDR1 is SGHNT and CDR2 is YENEEA. This CDR3 region has 19 residues. V trimming: 1 base; J trimming: 0 bases; junction bases outside the gene matches: 14. In DNA form, the CDR3 reads TGTGCCAGCAGCTTAGCCTGGACAGGACAGACGCGCCCTAACTATGGCTACACCTTC. Its translation: CASSLAWTGQTRPNYGYTF.

CDR3 bases: TGTGCCAGCAGGCCGGGACTAGCGCCCACAGATACGCAGTATTTT. Residues: CASRPGLAPTDTQYF. The genes are TRBV6-5 and TRBJ2-3; 10 bases are a match to TRBD2. The trim removed 6 bases at V and 2 bases at J, leaving 5 bases unmatched. Germline assignment: CDR1 MNHEY and CDR2 SVGAGI. This CDR3 has 15 amino acids.

The J gene is TRBJ2-7, the V gene TRBV6-5; 8 bases are a match to TRBD2. CDR3 size: 12 residues. V dropped 9 bases and J dropped 7; count of bases not matched to a gene: 8. Germline V CDR1 and CDR2: MNHEY, SVGAGI. CDR3 coding DNA: TGTGCCAGTGTTACGGGGGGGCGGGAGCAGTACTTC. Amino acid sequence: CASVTGGREQYF.

The chain links TRBV24-1 to TRBJ2-1; 10 bases align to TRBD1. This CDR3 has 14 amino acids. Losses at the gene ends were 6 bases for V and 4 bases for J; bases not matched to a gene: 2. Germline-derived CDR1 and CDR2 are KGHDR and SFDVKD. The CDR3 DNA reads TGTGCCACCAGTAGGGACAGGGGTTACAATGAGCAGTTCTTC. It translates to CATSRDRGYNEQFF.

This sequence joins TRBV4-3 and TRBJ2-3, with 10 positions matching TRBD1. V lost 4 bases and J lost 8; bases outside the gene matches: 6. CDR1 and CDR2 from the germline V gene are LGHNA and YSLEER. CDR3 length: 14 residues. The CDR3 region is CASSPGQGRRTQYF. In DNA form, the CDR3 reads TGCGCCAGCAGCCCGGGACAGGGGAGGCGTACGCAGTATTTT.

The chain carries TRBV15 and TRBJ1-2; 9 bases match TRBD1. Germline CDR1 reads LNHNV; CDR2 reads YYDKDF (reference sequence). The junction had 5 bases not matched to a gene; V was cut back by 1 base and J by 5 bases. CDR3 length: 15 amino acids. The CDR3 DNA is TGTGCCACCAGCAGAGCTTGGGGACAGGGTTATGGCTACACCTTC. Its translation is CATSRAWGQGYGYTF.

This clone was seen a handful of times. The junction departs from the called germline gene at one end, perhaps through a read error. The chain uses TRBV19 and TRBJ2-4; 9 bases match TRBD2. The germline gives CDR1 LNHDA, CDR2 SQIVND (reference sequence). The CDR3 is made up of 13 amino acids. The CDR3 DNA sequence: TGTGCCAGTAGTACCGGGACTAGCCACGGTGGGCACTTC. Protein: CASSTGTSHGGHF.

The genes are TRBV6-1 and TRBJ2-7; 8 bases line up with TRBD1. CDR1 and CDR2 (germline): MNHNS, SASEGT. V lost 3 bases and J lost 6; bases outside the gene matches: 1. The CDR3 sequence is 12 residues long. CDR3 coding DNA: TGTGCCAGCAGTGAGCAGGGGGCCGAGCAGTACTTC. It is translated as CASSEQGAEQYF.

The chain links TRBV2 to TRBJ2-3; 13 nucleotides match TRBD2. Germline loops: CDR1 SNHLY, CDR2 FYNNEI. CDR3 length equals 14 residues. V gave up 6 bases and J gave up 8 bases; unmatched junction bases: 5. The CDR3 spells CASRRTSGGGTQYF. CDR3 bases: TGTGCCAGCAGAAGGACTAGCGGGGGTGGTACGCAGTATTTT.

CDR3 sequence: CASSPSLGSGQGAYEQYF. The CDR3 nucleotides are TGTGCCAGCAGCCCCTCCCTTGGGTCGGGACAGGGGGCTTACGAGCAGTACTTC. This chain links TRBV13 with TRBJ2-7, with 12 bases identical to TRBD1. Germline loops: CDR1 PRHDT, CDR2 FYEKMQ (reference sequence). This CDR3 spans 18 amino acids. The ends lost 5 bases at V and 4 bases at J; junction bases unmatched: 15.

V usage is TRBV6-4 and J usage is TRBJ2-2; 8 positions match TRBD1. Germline V CDR1 and CDR2: MRHNA, SNTAGT. The CDR3 runs 17 residues. With V trimmed by 2 bases and J by 3 bases, 8 bases remained unmatched. CDR3 DNA sequence: TGTGCCAGCAGTGACCAGCCGTCAGGGGGCTACACCGGGGAGCTGTTTTTT. Translated, it gives CASSDQPSGGYTGELFF.

The CDR3 DNA is TGCAGCGTTGTCCCCCTGGGCTACACCTTC. Encoded protein: CSVVPLGYTF. V is TRBV29-1 and J is TRBJ1-2; D uncertain. The germline CDR1 and CDR2 sequences are SQVTM and ANQGSEA. CDR3 length: 10 amino acids. V lost 4 bases and J lost 8, with 8 bases in between.

The V call is TRBV7-6, the J call TRBJ2-1; TRBD2 is a possible D gene (5 bases). CDR1 and CDR2 (germline): SGHVS, FNYEAQ. This CDR3 is 15 amino acids long. Trimming took off 4 bases at V and 8 bases at J, with 18 bases between the two ends. Here the CDR3 DNA reads TGTGCCAGCAGCTCCCCGGGATCGGACCGGGATGAGCAGTTCTTC. Its protein product is CASSSPGSDRDEQFF.

This chain joins TRBV7-2 and TRBJ2-7; 13 nucleotides match TRBD2. The CDR3 loop spans 17 amino acids. The germline V gene encodes CDR1 SGHTA and CDR2 FQGNSA. V shed 5 bases, J shed 0 bases, and the junction held 7 bases outside the gene matches. This CDR3 is CASSQTSGGASSYEQYF. Written as DNA, the CDR3 is TGTGCCAGCAGCCAAACTAGCGGGGGGGCTAGCTCCTACGAGCAGTACTTC. Combining the CDR3 with reference TRBV7-2 and TRBJ2-7 gives the whole variable domain GAGVSQSPSNKVTEKGKDVELRCDPISGHTALYWYRQSLGQGLEFLIYFQGNSAPDKSGLPSDRFSAERTGGSVSTLTIQRTQQEDSAVYLCASSQTSGGASSYEQYFGPGTRLTVT.

The chain combines TRBV2 with TRBJ1-2; no reliable D call. CDR1 is SNHLY, CDR2 FYNNEI, per germline. Trimming removed 4 bases at V and 0 bases at J, with 9 bases between. This CDR3 has 14 residues. CDR3 protein: CASSGWGANYGYTF. For the CDR3, the DNA is TGTGCCAGCAGTGGGTGGGGAGCTAACTATGGCTACACCTTC.